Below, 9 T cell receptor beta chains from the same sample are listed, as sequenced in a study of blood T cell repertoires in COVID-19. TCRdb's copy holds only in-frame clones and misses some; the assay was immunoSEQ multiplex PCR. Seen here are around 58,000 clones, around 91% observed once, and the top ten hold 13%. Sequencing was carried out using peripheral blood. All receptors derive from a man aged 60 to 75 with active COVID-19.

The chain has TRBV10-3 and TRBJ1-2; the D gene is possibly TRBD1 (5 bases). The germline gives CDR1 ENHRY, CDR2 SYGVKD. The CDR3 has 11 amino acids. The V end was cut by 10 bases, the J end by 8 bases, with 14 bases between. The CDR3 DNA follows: TGTGCCACCCATTCGGGGGTCGGCTACACCTTC. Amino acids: CATHSGVGYTF.

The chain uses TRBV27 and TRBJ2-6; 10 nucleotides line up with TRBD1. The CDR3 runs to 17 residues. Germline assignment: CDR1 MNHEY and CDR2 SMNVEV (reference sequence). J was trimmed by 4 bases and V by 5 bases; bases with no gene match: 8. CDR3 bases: TGTGCCAGCAGTCTCCGGGACAGGGGACCAGGGGCCAACGTCCTGACTTTC. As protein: CASSLRDRGPGANVLTF.

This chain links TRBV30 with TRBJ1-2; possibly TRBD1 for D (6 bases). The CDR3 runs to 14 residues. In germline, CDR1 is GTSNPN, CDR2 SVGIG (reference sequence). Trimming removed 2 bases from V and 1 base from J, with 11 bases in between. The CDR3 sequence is CAWSSTGFNYGYTF. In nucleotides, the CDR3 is TGTGCCTGGAGTTCCACAGGGTTTAACTATGGCTACACCTTC.

The CDR3 DNA sequence: TGTGCCAGCAGTACTATAGAACGGGGGGCGAATGATGGCTACACCTTC. Translating gives CASSTIERGANDGYTF. This chain uses TRBV27 with TRBJ1-2; the D gene is possibly TRBD1 (6 bases). This CDR3 is built from 16 residues. Trimming stripped 5 bases from V and 6 bases from J, with 22 bases between. Germline CDR1 reads MNHEY; CDR2 reads SMNVEV (reference sequence).

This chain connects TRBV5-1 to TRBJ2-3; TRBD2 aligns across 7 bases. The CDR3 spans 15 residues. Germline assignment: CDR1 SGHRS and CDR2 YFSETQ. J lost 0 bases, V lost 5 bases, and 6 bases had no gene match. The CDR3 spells CASSYSGKSTDTQYF. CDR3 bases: TGCGCCAGCAGTTACAGCGGGAAAAGCACAGATACGCAGTATTTT. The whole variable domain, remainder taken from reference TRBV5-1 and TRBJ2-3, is KAGVTQTPRYLIKTRGQQVTLSCSPISGHRSVSWYQQTPGQGLQFLFEYFSETQRNKGNFPGRFSGRQFSNSRSEMNVSTLELGDSALYLCASSYSGKSTDTQYFGPGTRLTVL.

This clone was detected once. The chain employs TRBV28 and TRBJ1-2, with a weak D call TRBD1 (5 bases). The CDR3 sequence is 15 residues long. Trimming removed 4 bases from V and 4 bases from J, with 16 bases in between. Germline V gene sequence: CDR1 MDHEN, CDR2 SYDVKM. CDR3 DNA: TGTGCCAGCAGTTCCTCCGGGCAGGGCGGCTATGGCTACACCTTC. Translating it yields CASSSSGQGGYGYTF.

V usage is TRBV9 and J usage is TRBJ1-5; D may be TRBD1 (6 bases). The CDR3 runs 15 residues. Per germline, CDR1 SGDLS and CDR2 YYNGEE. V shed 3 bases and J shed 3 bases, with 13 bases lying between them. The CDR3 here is CASSGTGQLNQPQHF. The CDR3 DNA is TGTGCCAGCAGCGGAACAGGACAGCTCAATCAGCCCCAGCATTTT.

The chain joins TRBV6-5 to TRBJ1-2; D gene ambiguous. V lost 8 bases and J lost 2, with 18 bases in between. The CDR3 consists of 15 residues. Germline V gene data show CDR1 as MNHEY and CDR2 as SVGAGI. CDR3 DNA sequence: TGTGCCAGCCGACTTGGGAATCGGGGAAACTATGGCTACACCTTC. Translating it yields CASRLGNRGNYGYTF.

Written as DNA, the CDR3 is TGCGCCAGCAGCTTGGAATTTGGGACAGGACGTTATTTGTACTTC. Its protein product is CASSLEFGTGRYLYF. This chain uses TRBV5-1 with TRBJ2-4; 8 bases fit TRBD1. The CDR3 is 15 amino acids. Germline CDR1 is SGHRS and CDR2 is YFSETQ. Trimming at V came to 0 bases and at J to 15 bases, leaving 14 bases not matched to a gene.